What follows is one T cell receptor beta chain and its context. Adults between roughly 18 and 90 years of age took part from approximately 24 US areas. Before they entered the study, exposed participants had met a COVID-19 case within 2 weeks. The sample originates from a study of blood T cell repertoires in COVID-19. Across the study: Acute and convalescent COVID-19 samples came from the United States, Italy and Spain.

The CDR3 contains 13 residues. Germline-derived CDR1 and CDR2 are SNHLY and FYNNEI. Deletions cut 2 bases from V and 3 bases from J, with 7 bases between. As handled by the study authors: Estimation of nucleated cell counts was performed using reference gene primer amplification. Method: immunoSEQ multiplex PCR; TCRdb's copy keeps in-frame clones and lacks some. V and J calls and clone size are those listed in that table; D and trimming were worked out from the DNA. This table holds 300,000 to 400,000 clones, around 85% found once. The chain recombines TRBV2 with TRBJ1-2, with D unresolved. The TCR comes from a young woman who had been exposed to COVID-19. The sequenced sample consisted of PBMCs or T cells enriched from blood (not recorded which). CDR3 protein: CASSENQYYGYTF. The CDR3 coding sequence is TGTGCCAGCAGTGAAAACCAGTACTATGGCTACACCTTC.